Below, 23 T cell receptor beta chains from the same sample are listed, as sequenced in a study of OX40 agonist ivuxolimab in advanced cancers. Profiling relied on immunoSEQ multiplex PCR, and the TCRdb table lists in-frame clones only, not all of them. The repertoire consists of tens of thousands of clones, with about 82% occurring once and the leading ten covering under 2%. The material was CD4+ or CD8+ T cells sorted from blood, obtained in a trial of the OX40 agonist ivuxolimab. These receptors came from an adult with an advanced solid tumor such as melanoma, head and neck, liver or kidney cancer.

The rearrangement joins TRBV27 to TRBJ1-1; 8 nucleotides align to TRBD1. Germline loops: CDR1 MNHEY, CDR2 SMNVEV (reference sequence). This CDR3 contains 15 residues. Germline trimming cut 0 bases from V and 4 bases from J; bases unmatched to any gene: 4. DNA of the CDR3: TGTGCCAGCAGTTTATCGGGACAGGCCTTCACTGAAGCTTTCTTT. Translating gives CASSLSGQAFTEAFF.

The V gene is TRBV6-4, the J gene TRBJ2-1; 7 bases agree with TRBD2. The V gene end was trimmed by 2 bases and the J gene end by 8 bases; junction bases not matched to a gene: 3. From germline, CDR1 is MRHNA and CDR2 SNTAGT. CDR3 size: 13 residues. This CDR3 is CASSDGAGDEQFF. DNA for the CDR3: TGTGCCAGCAGTGACGGGGCGGGAGATGAGCAGTTCTTC.

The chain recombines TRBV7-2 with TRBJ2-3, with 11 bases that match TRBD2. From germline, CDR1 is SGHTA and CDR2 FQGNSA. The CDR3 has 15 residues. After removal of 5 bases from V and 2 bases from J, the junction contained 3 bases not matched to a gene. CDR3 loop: CASSPLAGATDTQYF. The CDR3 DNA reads TGTGCCAGCAGCCCACTAGCGGGGGCCACAGATACGCAGTATTTT.

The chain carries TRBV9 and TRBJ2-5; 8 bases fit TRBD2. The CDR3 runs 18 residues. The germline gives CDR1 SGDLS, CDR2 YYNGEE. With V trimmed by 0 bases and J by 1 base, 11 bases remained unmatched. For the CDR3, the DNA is TGTGCCAGCAGCGTAGCCCCTAGTGGAGCGGGGGCCCAAGAGACCCAGTACTTC. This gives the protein CASSVAPSGAGAQETQYF.

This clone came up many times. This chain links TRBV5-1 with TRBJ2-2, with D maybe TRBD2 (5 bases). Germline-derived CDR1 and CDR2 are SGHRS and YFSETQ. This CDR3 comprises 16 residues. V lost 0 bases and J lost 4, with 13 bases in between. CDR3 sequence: CASSLAPGSGTGELFF. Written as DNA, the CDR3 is TGCGCCAGCAGCTTGGCTCCGGGAAGTGGCACCGGGGAGCTGTTTTTT.

The DNA of the CDR3 is TGTGCCAGCAGCTTAGGCCTAAGGAGGGGGCTGGTTGGAAACACCATATATTTT. It translates to CASSLGLRRGLVGNTIYF. This rearrangement joins TRBV13 to TRBJ1-3; 7 bases agree with TRBD1. V was clipped by 0 bases and J by 3 bases; unmatched bases: 11. Germline V gene sequence: CDR1 PRHDT, CDR2 FYEKMQ (reference sequence). The CDR3 sequence is 18 residues long.

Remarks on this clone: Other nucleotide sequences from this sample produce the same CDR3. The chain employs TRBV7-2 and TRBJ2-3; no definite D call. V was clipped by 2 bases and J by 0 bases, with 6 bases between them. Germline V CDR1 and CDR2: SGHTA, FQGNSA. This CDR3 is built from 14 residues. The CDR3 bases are TGTGCCAGCAGCTTAACCGCCAGCACAGATACGCAGTATTTT. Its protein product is CASSLTASTDTQYF.

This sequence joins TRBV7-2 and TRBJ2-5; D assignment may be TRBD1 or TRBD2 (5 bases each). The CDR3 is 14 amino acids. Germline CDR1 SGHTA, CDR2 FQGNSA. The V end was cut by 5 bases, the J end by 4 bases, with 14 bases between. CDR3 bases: TGTGCCAGCAGCCCCACGGGACCATTAGAGACCCAGTACTTC. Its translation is CASSPTGPLETQYF.

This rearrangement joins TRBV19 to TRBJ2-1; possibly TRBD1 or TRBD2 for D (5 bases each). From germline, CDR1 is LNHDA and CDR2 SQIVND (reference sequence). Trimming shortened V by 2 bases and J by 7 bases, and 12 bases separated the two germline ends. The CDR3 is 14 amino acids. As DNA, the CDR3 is TGTGCCAGTAGTATACAGGGACCCCGAAATGAGCAGTTCTTC. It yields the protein CASSIQGPRNEQFF.

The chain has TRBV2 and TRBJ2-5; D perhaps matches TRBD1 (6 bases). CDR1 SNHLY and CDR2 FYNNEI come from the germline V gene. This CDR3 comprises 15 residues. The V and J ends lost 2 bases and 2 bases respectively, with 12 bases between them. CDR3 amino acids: CASSERTVPQETQYF. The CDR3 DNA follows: TGTGCCAGCAGTGAAAGGACAGTGCCTCAAGAGACCCAGTACTTC. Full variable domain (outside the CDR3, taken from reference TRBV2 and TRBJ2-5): EPEVTQTPSHQVTQMGQEVILRCVPISNHLYFYWYRQILGQKVEFLVSFYNNEISEKSEIFDDQFSVERPDGSNFTLKIRSTKLEDSAMYFCASSERTVPQETQYFGPGTRLLVL.

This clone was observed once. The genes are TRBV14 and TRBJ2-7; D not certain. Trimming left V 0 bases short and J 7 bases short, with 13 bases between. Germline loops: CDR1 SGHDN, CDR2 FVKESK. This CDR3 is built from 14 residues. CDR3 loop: CASSQEISSKEQYF. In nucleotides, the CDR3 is TGTGCCAGCAGCCAAGAAATCTCGTCAAAGGAGCAGTACTTC. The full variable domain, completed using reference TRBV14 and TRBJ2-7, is EAGVTQFPSHSVIEKGQTVTLRCDPISGHDNLYWYRRVMGKEIKFLLHFVKESKQDESGMPNNRFLAERTGGTYSTLKVQPAELEDSGVYFCASSQEISSKEQYFGPGTRLTVT.

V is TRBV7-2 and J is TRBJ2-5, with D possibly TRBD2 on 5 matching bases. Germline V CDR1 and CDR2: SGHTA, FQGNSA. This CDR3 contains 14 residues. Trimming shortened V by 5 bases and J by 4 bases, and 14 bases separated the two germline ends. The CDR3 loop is CASSPRTQRETQYF. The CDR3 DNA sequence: TGTGCCAGCAGCCCTAGGACTCAACGAGAGACCCAGTACTTC.

CDR3 DNA: TGTGCCAGCAGCCTGGGCCCGGGGGCGGGCAATCAGCCCCAGCATTTT. Its protein is CASSLGPGAGNQPQHF. The V and J genes are TRBV7-2 and TRBJ1-5, with D perhaps TRBD1 (6 bases). The CDR3 runs to 16 residues. The germline CDR1 and CDR2 sequences are SGHTA and FQGNSA. Deletions cut 5 bases from V and 2 bases from J, with 16 bases between.

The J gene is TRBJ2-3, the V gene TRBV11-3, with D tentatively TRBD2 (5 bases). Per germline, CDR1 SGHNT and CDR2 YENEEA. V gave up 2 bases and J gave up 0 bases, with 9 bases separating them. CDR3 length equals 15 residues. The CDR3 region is CASSLSWTSTDTQYF. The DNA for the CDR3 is TGTGCCAGCAGCTTAAGCTGGACTAGCACAGATACGCAGTATTTT.

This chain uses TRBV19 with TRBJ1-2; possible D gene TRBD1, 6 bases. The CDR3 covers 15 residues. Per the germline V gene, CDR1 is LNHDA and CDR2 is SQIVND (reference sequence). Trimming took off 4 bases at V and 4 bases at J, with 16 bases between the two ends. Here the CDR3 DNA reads TGTGCCAGTAGTAGCCAACAGGGTCAGGGCTATGGCTACACCTTC. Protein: CASSSQQGQGYGYTF.

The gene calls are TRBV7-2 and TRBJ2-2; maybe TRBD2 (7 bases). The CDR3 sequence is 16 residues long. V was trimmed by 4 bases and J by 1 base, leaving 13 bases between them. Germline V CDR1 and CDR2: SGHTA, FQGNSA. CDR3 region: CASSSRRGGNTGELFF. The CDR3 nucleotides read TGTGCCAGCAGCTCCCGGAGGGGGGGGAACACCGGGGAGCTGTTTTTT.

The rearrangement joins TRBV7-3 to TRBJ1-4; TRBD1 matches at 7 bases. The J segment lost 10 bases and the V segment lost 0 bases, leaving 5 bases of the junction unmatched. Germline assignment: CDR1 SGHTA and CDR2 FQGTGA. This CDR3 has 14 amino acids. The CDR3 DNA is TGTGCCAGCAGCTTAACAGGGGGCGCAGGAAAACTGTTTTTT. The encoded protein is CASSLTGGAGKLFF.

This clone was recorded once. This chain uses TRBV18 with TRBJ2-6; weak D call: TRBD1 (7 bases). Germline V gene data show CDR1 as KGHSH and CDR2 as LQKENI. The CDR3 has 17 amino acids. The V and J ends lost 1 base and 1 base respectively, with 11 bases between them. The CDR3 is CASSPRPGGSGANVLTF. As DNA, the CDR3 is TGTGCCAGCTCACCACGACCAGGGGGGTCTGGGGCCAACGTCCTGACTTTC.

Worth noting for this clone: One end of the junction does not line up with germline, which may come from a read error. The CDR3 region has the DNA TGTGCCAGCAGCTACCGGACAGGGGGCACATTGATTTTT. This translates into CASSYRTGGTLIF. The rearrangement links TRBV9 to TRBJ1-4; 11 positions match TRBD1. Germline V gene data show CDR1 as SGDLS and CDR2 as YYNGEE. The CDR3 sequence is 13 residues long.

The CDR3 nucleotides are TGTGCCAGCAGCCCGATTGGGGATCAGCCCCAGCATTTT. Protein sequence: CASSPIGDQPQHF. This chain links TRBV6-1 with TRBJ1-5; D unresolved. Germline lookup yields CDR1 MNHNS and CDR2 SASEGT. The CDR3 runs to 13 residues. Trimming cost V 6 bases and J 5 bases, with 11 bases left between them.

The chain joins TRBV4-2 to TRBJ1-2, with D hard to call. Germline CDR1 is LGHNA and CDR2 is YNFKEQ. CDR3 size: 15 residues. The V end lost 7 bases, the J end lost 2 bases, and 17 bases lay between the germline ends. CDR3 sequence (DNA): TGTGCCAGCACCCCGCGGGGTCTAGGGAACTATGGCTACACCTTC. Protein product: CASTPRGLGNYGYTF.

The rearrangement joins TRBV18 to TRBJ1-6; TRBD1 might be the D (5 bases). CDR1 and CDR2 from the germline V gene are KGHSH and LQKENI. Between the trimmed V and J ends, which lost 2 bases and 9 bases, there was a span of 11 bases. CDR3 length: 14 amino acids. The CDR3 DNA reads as TGTGCCAGCTCACCAGGGGGGAAGGGTTCACCCCTCCACTTT. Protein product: CASSPGGKGSPLHF.

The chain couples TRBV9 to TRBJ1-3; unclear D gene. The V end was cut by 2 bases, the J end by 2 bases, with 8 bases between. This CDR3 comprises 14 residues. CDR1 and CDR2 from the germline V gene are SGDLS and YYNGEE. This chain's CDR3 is CASSVDNAGNTIYF. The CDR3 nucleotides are TGTGCCAGCAGCGTCGACAATGCTGGAAACACCATATATTTT.